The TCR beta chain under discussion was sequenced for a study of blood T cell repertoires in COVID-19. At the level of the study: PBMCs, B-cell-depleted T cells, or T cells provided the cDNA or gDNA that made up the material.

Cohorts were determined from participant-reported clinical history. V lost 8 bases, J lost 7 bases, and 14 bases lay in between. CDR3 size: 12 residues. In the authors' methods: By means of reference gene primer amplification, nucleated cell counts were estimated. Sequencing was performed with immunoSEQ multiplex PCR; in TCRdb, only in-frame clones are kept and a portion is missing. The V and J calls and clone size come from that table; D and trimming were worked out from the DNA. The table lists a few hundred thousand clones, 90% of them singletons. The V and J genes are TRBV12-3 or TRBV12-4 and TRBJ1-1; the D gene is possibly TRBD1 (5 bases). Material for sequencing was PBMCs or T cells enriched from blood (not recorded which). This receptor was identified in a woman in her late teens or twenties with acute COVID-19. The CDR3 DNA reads TGTGCCAGCGTTGGGCAGGGTCGTGAAGCTTTCTTT. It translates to CASVGQGREAFF.